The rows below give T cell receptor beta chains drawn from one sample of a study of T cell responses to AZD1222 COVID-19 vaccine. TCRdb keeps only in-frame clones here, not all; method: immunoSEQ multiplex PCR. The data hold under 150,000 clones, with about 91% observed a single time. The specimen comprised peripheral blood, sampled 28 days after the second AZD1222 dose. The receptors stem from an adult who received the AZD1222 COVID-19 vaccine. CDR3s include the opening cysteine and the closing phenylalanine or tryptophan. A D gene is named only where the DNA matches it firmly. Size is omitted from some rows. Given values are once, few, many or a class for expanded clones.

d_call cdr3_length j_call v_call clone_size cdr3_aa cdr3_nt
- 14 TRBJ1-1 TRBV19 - CASRPPDRSTEAFF TGTGCCAGTAGACCGCCCGACCGGTCCACTGAAGCTTTCTTT
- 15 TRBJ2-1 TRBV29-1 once CSVEGGVGSYNEQFF TGCAGCGTTGAGGGGGGAGTTGGATCCTACAATGAGCAGTTCTTC
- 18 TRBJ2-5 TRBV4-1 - CASSQEEDPGGTLRTQYF TGCGCCAGCAGCCAAGAAGAAGATCCAGGGGGGACCCTAAGGACCCAGTACTTC
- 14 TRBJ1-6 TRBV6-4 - CASSVRADNSPLHF TGTGCCAGCAGTGTCCGGGCCGATAATTCACCCCTCCACTTT
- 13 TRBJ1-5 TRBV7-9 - CASSLDVDQPQHF TGTGCCAGCAGCTTAGACGTCGATCAGCCCCAGCATTTT
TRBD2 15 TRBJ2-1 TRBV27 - CASSFGLAGYNEQFF TGTGCCAGCAGTTTCGGACTAGCGGGTTACAATGAGCAGTTCTTC
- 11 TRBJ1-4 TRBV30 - CASRRVEKLFF TGTGCCTCCCGCCGAGTTGAAAAACTGTTTTTT
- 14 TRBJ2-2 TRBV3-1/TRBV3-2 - CASSQDQDTGELFF TGTGCCAGCAGCCAAGATCAGGACACCGGGGAGCTGTTTTTT
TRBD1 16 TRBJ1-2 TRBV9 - CASQRTGGSIFDGYTF TGTGCCAGTCAGCGGACAGGGGGCTCTATTTTTGATGGCTACACCTTC
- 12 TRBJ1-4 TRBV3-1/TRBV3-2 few CASSQGREKLFF TGTGCCAGCAGCCAAGGCCGCGAAAAACTGTTTTTT
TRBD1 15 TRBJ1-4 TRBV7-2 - CASSSYRDSGGKLFF TGTGCCAGCAGCTCATACCGGGACAGTGGGGGAAAACTGTTTTTT
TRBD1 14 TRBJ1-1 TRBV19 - CASSTYRDREEAFF TGTGCCAGTAGTACCTACCGGGACAGGGAAGAAGCTTTCTTT